A selection of T cell receptor beta chains follows, all from one sample in a study of shared clonotypes between healthy human individuals. Profiling relied on immunoSEQ multiplex PCR, and the TCRdb table lists in-frame clones only, not all of them. In the table there are 2 million to 3 million clones, 80% to 95% of which are singletons. The material sequenced was naive CD4+ T cells from PBMCs. The receptor set was obtained from a man younger than 30 in good health. Some clones in this sample may be carry-over from other donors' samples. The CDR3 runs from the conserved cysteine through the conserved F or W. Fields, in order: CDR3 protein, CDR3 DNA, D gene, J gene, V gene, clone size. D genes are given only for firm matches. Some rows mark clone size as missing; the rest say once, few, many or name a class of expanded clone.

CDR3: CASSLTGTGVHEQYF; DNA: TGTGCCAGCAGCCTCACCGGGACAGGGGTCCACGAGCAGTACTTC; D: TRBD1; J: TRBJ2-7; V: TRBV5-6; size: .
CDR3: CASSTGTTYEQYF; DNA: TGTGCCAGCAGTACCGGGACCACCTACGAGCAGTACTTC; D: .; J: TRBJ2-7; V: TRBV2; size: .
CDR3: CASSLGALGATGELFF; DNA: TGTGCCAGCAGTTTAGGAGCTTTGGGCGCCACCGGGGAGCTGTTTTTT; D: .; J: TRBJ2-2; V: TRBV28; size: .
CDR3: CASSLNGRVAEQYF; DNA: TGTGCCAGCAGCTTAAATGGCAGGGTAGCCGAGCAGTACTTC; D: .; J: TRBJ2-7; V: TRBV7-3; size: .
CDR3: CATSSRGQLPQHF; DNA: TGTGCCACCAGCAGTCGTGGACAGTTACCCCAGCATTTT; D: .; J: TRBJ1-5; V: TRBV15; size: .
CDR3: CASSLEGQGSYNEQFF; DNA: TGCGCCAGCAGCTTGGAGGGACAGGGGTCCTACAATGAGCAGTTCTTC; D: TRBD1; J: TRBJ2-1; V: TRBV5-1; size: .
CDR3: CASSLRPGQGRSEQFF; DNA: TGTGCCAGCAGCCTGAGGCCGGGACAGGGCAGGAGTGAGCAGTTCTTC; D: TRBD1; J: TRBJ2-1; V: TRBV5-6; size: .
CDR3: CASSFTGQLNTEAFF; DNA: TGCGCCAGCAGCTTTACTGGACAGTTGAACACTGAAGCTTTCTTT; D: .; J: TRBJ1-1; V: TRBV5-1; size: .
CDR3: CASSSSGSGDQPQHF; DNA: TGTGCCAGCAGTTCATCAGGGTCAGGGGATCAGCCCCAGCATTTT; D: .; J: TRBJ1-5; V: TRBV28; size: .
CDR3: CASSFGQGGAGYNYGYTF; DNA: TGTGCCAGCAGTTTCGGTCAGGGGGGCGCCGGTTATAACTATGGCTACACCTTC; D: TRBD1; J: TRBJ1-2; V: TRBV27; size: .
CDR3: CASSVSTDTQYF; DNA: TGTGCCAGCAGCGTCAGCACAGATACGCAGTATTTT; D: .; J: TRBJ2-3; V: TRBV9; size: .
CDR3: CASSSFKGNGNTIYF; DNA: TGTGCCAGCAGTTCCTTTAAAGGGAATGGAAACACCATATATTTT; D: .; J: TRBJ1-3; V: TRBV27; size: .
CDR3: CASSLFMNTEAFF; DNA: TGTGCCAGCAGTTTGTTCATGAACACTGAAGCTTTCTTT; D: .; J: TRBJ1-1; V: TRBV27; size: once
CDR3: CASSTTVGLSETQYF; DNA: TGCGCCAGCAGCACCACGGTCGGGTTATCGGAGACCCAGTACTTC; D: .; J: TRBJ2-5; V: TRBV5-1; size: .
CDR3: CASSQTGRGESPLHF; DNA: TGTGCCAGCAGCCAGACGGGTCGAGGGGAATCACCCCTCCACTTT; D: .; J: TRBJ1-6; V: TRBV14; size: .
CDR3: CASSTVLGYTF; DNA: TGTGCCAGTAGCACTGTTTTAGGCTACACCTTC; D: .; J: TRBJ1-2; V: TRBV19; size: .
CDR3: CAWSVPSTAETQYF; DNA: TGTGCCTGGAGTGTACCCAGTACGGCAGAGACCCAGTACTTC; D: .; J: TRBJ2-5; V: TRBV30; size: .
CDR3: CASSAAGQGVTEAFF; DNA: TGTGCCAGTAGTGCGGCGGGCCAAGGGGTAACTGAAGCTTTCTTT; D: .; J: TRBJ1-1; V: TRBV19; size: .
CDR3: CASSPGLMNTEAFF; DNA: TGTGCCAGCAGCCCAGGGTTAATGAACACTGAAGCTTTCTTT; D: .; J: TRBJ1-1; V: TRBV11-2; size: .
CDR3: CASSLVGVSRRRIAFF; DNA: TGTGCCAGCAGCTTAGTCGGGGTTTCAAGGAGAAGAATCGCTTTCTTT; D: .; J: TRBJ1-1; V: TRBV7-2; size: .
CDR3: CASSGPTGSQPQHF; DNA: TGTGCCAGCAGCGGGCCGACAGGGTCTCAGCCCCAGCATTTT; D: TRBD1; J: TRBJ1-5; V: TRBV7-9; size: few
CDR3: CASSLIVVNTEAFF; DNA: TGTGCCAGCAGCTTGATTGTGGTGAACACTGAAGCTTTCTTT; D: .; J: TRBJ1-1; V: TRBV5-5; size: .
CDR3: CASSPRQGDQPQHF; DNA: TGCGCCAGCAGCCCCCGACAGGGGGATCAGCCCCAGCATTTT; D: TRBD1; J: TRBJ1-5; V: TRBV5-1; size: .
CDR3: CSARGDHGYTF; DNA: TGCAGTGCTAGGGGGGACCATGGCTACACCTTC; D: .; J: TRBJ1-2; V: TRBV20-1; size: .
CDR3: CASSVENEQFF; DNA: TGTGCCAGCAGCGTAGAAAATGAGCAGTTCTTC; D: .; J: TRBJ2-1; V: TRBV9; size: .
CDR3: CASSLTKQGGGYTF; DNA: TGTGCCAGCAGCTTAACGAAACAAGGGGGAGGCTACACCTTC; D: .; J: TRBJ1-2; V: TRBV7-3; size: .
CDR3: CASSPAGTSGRESYEQYF; DNA: TGTGCCAGCAGCCCGGCCGGGACTAGCGGGAGGGAGAGCTACGAGCAGTACTTC; D: TRBD2; J: TRBJ2-7; V: TRBV7-6; size: .
CDR3: CASSKRNTGELFF; DNA: TGTGCCAGCAGTAAGCGGAACACCGGGGAGCTGTTTTTT; D: .; J: TRBJ2-2; V: TRBV6-6; size: .
CDR3: CSVAPLIRRNTEAFF; DNA: TGCAGCGTGGCCCCGTTGATAAGGCGGAACACTGAAGCTTTCTTT; D: .; J: TRBJ1-1; V: TRBV29-1; size: .
CDR3: CASRGDPREQYF; DNA: TGTGCCAGCAGAGGGGACCCGAGGGAGCAGTACTTC; D: .; J: TRBJ2-7; V: TRBV2; size: .
CDR3: CASSLKPWDTGELFF; DNA: TGTGCCAGCAGTTTGAAGCCTTGGGACACCGGGGAGCTGTTTTTT; D: .; J: TRBJ2-2; V: TRBV27; size: .
CDR3: CASSYQGEQTQYF; DNA: TGTGCCAGCAGCTATCAGGGTGAACAGACCCAGTACTTC; D: .; J: TRBJ2-5; V: TRBV5-4; size: .
CDR3: CASSLVGQGVYEQYF; DNA: TGTGCCAGCAGCTTAGTGGGACAGGGGGTCTACGAGCAGTACTTC; D: TRBD1; J: TRBJ2-7; V: TRBV7-2; size: .
CDR3: CASSERTKNTEAFF; DNA: TGCGCCAGCAGCGAACGGACAAAGAACACTGAAGCTTTCTTT; D: .; J: TRBJ1-1; V: TRBV5-1; size: .
CDR3: CATSRDYGETGEAFF; DNA: TGTGCCACCAGCAGAGATTACGGAGAAACTGGGGAAGCTTTCTTT; D: .; J: TRBJ1-1; V: TRBV15; size: .
CDR3: CASSLRGDVFPGHTF; DNA: TGTGCCAGCAGTCTACGCGGGGACGTCTTCCCTGGCCACACCTTC; D: .; J: TRBJ1-2; V: TRBV27; size: once
CDR3: CASSGIEGNQPQHF; DNA: TGTGCCAGCAGTGGCATAGAGGGCAATCAGCCCCAGCATTTT; D: .; J: TRBJ1-5; V: TRBV2; size: .
CDR3: CASDAGRRFRGPDMSSGANVLTF; DNA: TGTGCCAGCGACGCCGGGCGGCGTTTTCGGGGGCCCGATATGAGCTCTGGGGCCAACGTCCTGACTTTC; D: .; J: TRBJ2-6; V: TRBV21-1; size: .
CDR3: CASSLEGAGLSYEQYF; DNA: TGTGCCAGCAGCTTGGAAGGGGCGGGTCTCTCCTACGAGCAGTACTTC; D: .; J: TRBJ2-7; V: TRBV5-6; size: .
CDR3: CASSKDDREDTEAFF; DNA: TGTGCCAGCAGCAAGGACGACAGGGAGGACACTGAAGCTTTCTTT; D: TRBD1; J: TRBJ1-1; V: TRBV9; size: once
CDR3: CASSYRPESYGYTF; DNA: TGTGCCAGCAGTTACAGGCCAGAATCTTATGGCTACACCTTC; D: .; J: TRBJ1-2; V: TRBV6-5; size: .
CDR3: CASSRGTGNTIYF; DNA: TGTGCCAGCAGTAGGGGGACTGGAAACACCATATATTTT; D: .; J: TRBJ1-3; V: TRBV7-9; size: few
CDR3: CASSFAQRRSTDTQYF; DNA: TGTGCCAGCAGCTTTGCCCAGCGGCGAAGCACAGATACGCAGTATTTT; D: .; J: TRBJ2-3; V: TRBV5-5; size: .
CDR3: CASSEAGSSWATDTQYF; DNA: TGTGCCAGCAGTGAAGCCGGTAGCTCCTGGGCCACAGATACGCAGTATTTT; D: .; J: TRBJ2-3; V: TRBV2; size: .
CDR3: CASSPGGETQYF; DNA: TGCGCCAGCAGCCCCGGGGGGGAGACCCAGTACTTC; D: TRBD2; J: TRBJ2-5; V: TRBV5-1; size: .
CDR3: CASSLSTDRGEQFF; DNA: TGTGCCAGCAGTCTCTCCACCGACAGGGGGGAGCAGTTCTTC; D: TRBD1; J: TRBJ2-1; V: TRBV28; size: .
CDR3: CASNSGSSYEQYF; DNA: TGTGCCAGCAACTCCGGGTCCTCCTACGAGCAGTACTTC; D: .; J: TRBJ2-7; V: TRBV28; size: once
CDR3: CASSFRGTRAMNTEAFF; DNA: TGCGCCAGCAGCTTCCGCGGGACTCGGGCTATGAACACTGAAGCTTTCTTT; D: .; J: TRBJ1-1; V: TRBV5-1; size: .
CDR3: CASGRGGHREQYF; DNA: TGTGCCAGCGGACGGGGGGGACATCGCGAGCAGTACTTC; D: TRBD2; J: TRBJ2-7; V: TRBV25-1; size: once